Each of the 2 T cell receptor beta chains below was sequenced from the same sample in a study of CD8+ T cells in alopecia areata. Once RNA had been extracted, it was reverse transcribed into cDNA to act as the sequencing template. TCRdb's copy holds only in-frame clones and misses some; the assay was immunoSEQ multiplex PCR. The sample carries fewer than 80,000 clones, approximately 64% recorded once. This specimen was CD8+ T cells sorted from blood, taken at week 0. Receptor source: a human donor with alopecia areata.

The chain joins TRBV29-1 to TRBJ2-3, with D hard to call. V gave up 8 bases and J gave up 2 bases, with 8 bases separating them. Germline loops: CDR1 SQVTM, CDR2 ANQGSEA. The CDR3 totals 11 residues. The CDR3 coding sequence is TGCAGCACTGGGCCCACAGATACGCAGTATTTT. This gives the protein CSTGPTDTQYF.

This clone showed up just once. The CDR3 nucleotides read TGTGCCAGCAGTGGGAGCGGGTCACTCTCCTACGAGCAGTACTTC. This encodes CASSGSGSLSYEQYF. The V gene is TRBV13, the J gene TRBJ2-7, with D perhaps TRBD2 (6 bases). Germline lookup yields CDR1 PRHDT and CDR2 FYEKMQ (reference sequence). The length of the CDR3 is 15 residues. V was shortened by 6 bases and J by 0 bases, with 15 bases between the two germline ends.